This TCR beta chain was identified during a study of shared clonotypes between healthy human individuals. Findings and caveats of the study: In having few donors, the study represented limited genetic and exposure-history diversity. Naive CD4 clonotype sharing across a few donors was around 5%.

Details on this clone: Its specificity is not known. The DNA is left out, because the CDR3 cannot be placed on it with certainty; the CDR3 is given as TCRdb lists it.

Per the germline V gene, CDR1 is MNHEY and CDR2 is SMNVEV (reference sequence). The CDR3 is 15 amino acids long, termini counted. The repertoire was sequenced with immunoSEQ multiplex PCR; TCRdb's copy has only in-frame clones and lacks some. This sample has about 2.5 million clones, with roughly 92% found just once. CD4+ cells were split into CD45RA+ naive and CD45RA-negative memory subsets. Input material: naive CD4+ T cells from PBMCs. Subset denoted: CD45RA+ positively selected. V usage is TRBV27 and J usage is TRBJ2-7. The TCR was taken from a man in his late teens or twenties in good health. Some clones in this sample may be carry-over from other donors' samples. CDR3 in amino acids: CASSPPLGTGYEQYF.